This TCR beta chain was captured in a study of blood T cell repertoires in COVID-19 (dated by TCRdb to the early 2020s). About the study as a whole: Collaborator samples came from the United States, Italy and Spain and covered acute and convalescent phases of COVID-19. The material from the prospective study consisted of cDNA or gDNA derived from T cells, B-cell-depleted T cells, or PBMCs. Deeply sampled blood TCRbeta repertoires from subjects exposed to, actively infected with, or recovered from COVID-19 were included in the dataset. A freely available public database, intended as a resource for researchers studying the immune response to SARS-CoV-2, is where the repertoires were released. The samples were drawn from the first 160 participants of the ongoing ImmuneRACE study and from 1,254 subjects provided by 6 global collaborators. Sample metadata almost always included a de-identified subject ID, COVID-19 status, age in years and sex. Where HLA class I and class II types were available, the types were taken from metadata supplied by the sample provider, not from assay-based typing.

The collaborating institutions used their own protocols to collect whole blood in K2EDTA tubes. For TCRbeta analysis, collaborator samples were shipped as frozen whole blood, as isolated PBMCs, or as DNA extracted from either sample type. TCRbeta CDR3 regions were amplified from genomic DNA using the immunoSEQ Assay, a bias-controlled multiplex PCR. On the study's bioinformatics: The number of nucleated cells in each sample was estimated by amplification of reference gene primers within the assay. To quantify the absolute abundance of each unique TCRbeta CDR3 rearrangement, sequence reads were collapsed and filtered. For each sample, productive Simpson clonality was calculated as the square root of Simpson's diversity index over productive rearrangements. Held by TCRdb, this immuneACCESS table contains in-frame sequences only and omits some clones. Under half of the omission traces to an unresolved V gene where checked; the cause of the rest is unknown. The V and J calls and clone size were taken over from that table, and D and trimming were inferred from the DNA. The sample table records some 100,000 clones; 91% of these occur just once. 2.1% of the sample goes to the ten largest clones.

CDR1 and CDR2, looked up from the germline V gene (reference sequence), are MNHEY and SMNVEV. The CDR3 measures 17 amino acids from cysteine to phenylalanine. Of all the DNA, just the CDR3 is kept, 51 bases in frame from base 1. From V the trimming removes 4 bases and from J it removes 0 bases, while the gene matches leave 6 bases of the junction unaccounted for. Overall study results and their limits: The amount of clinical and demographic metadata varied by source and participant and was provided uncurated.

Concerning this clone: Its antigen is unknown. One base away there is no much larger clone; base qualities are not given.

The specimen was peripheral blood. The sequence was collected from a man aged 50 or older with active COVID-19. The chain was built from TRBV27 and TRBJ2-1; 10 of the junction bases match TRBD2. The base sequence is TGTGCCAGCAGTTCCAGGACTAGCGGCCCCTCCTACAATGAGCAGTTCTTC. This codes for CASSSRTSGPSYNEQFF.